The present entry profiles one TCR beta chain with its context. Its antigen is currently unknown. The source of the sample is a study of T cell responses to AZD1222 COVID-19 vaccine. Study results and limitations: Receipt of two AZD1222 doses was followed by a rise in Spike-specific TCR breadth and depth. CD4 TCRs linked to vaccination spanned spike, dominating at 160-218 and 743-854. Unmutated variant regions are reportedly the target of nearly half of TCRs that are spike-specific.

CDR3 length equals 12 residues. The V gene lost 11 bases and the J gene lost 4 bases, with 15 bases spanning the gap. Germline V gene sequence: CDR1 MDHEN, CDR2 SYDVKM. Repertoires were generated with immunoSEQ multiplex PCR, while TCRdb's copy carries only in-frame clones and drops some. The table lists around 120,000 clones, about nine tenths of them singletons. Source: peripheral blood, taken on day 0 of AZD1222 vaccination. This clonotype was obtained from an adult in good health. V usage is TRBV28 and J usage is TRBJ2-7; D might be TRBD2 (6 bases). The CDR3 DNA reads as TGTGCCGGCCCGGGGGTGAGTTACGAGCAGTACTTC. It encodes CAGPGVSYEQYF.